Detailed here is one TCR beta chain. The sample is drawn from a study of blood T cell repertoires in COVID-19. In the study overall: The origin of the acute and convalescent COVID-19 samples was the United States, Italy and Spain. Sample material is recorded as cDNA or gDNA derived from T cells, B-cell-depleted T cells, or PBMCs.

The length of the CDR3 is 16 residues. Germline V gene sequence: CDR1 SGHTA, CDR2 FQGNSA. The V and J ends lost 1 base and 8 bases, in that order; junction bases with no gene match: 4. Authors' analysis steps: The assay estimated nucleated cells by amplifying reference gene primers. Using immunoSEQ multiplex PCR, the repertoire was profiled, and TCRdb retains in-frame clones only, with some absent. V, J and clone size derive from that table, while D and trimming were established from the DNA sequence. This table holds approximately 55,000 clones, approximately 90% found once. The J gene is TRBJ2-1, the V gene TRBV7-2; TRBD2 matches 14 bases. Sequencing input: peripheral blood. The TCR comes from a man aged 40-55 years with acute or convalescent COVID-19. CDR3: CASSLEGTSGRYEQFF. The CDR3 DNA follows: TGTGCCAGCAGCTTAGAGGGGACTAGCGGGAGATATGAGCAGTTCTTC.